This entry features one T cell receptor (beta chain) sequence. The antigen is unknown. The data were obtained in a study of cytomegalovirus exposure and HLA in healthy donors. Study summary: The 95 to 150 validation repertoires were produced on the same platform as the roughly 700 repertoires of the first cohort. This was reported in a later analysis.

Sequenced by immunoSEQ multiplex PCR; TCRdb stores in-frame clones only, minus some. The sample consists of approximately 99,000 clones, roughly 84% of them appearing once. The V gene's germline CDR1 is MNHEY and CDR2 SMNVEV (reference sequence). J lost 0 bases, V lost 5 bases, and 7 bases had no gene match. The CDR3 has 17 residues. Study-level points and caveats: Cytomegalovirus-associated TCR beta chains were listed, numbering 164.

The rearrangement joins TRBV27 to TRBJ1-6, with 7 bases fitting TRBD1. The sequenced sample was PBMCs. The receptor was isolated from a woman younger than 35 in good health and CMV-seronegative. CDR3 sequence: CASSPGTASSYNSPLHF. The CDR3 nucleotides are TGTGCCAGCAGTCCCGGGACAGCCAGCTCCTATAATTCACCCCTCCACTTT.